The following is a T cell receptor beta chain sequence with its context. The CDR3 runs 15 residues. The germline V gene has CDR1 SGHAT and CDR2 FQNNGV. Trimming stripped 3 bases from V and 4 bases from J, with 15 bases between. Generated by immunoSEQ multiplex PCR, the TCRdb table keeps only in-frame clones and is missing some. Of roughly 190,000 clones listed, approximately 84% were seen once; the top ten hold 4.5% to 5.5%. This sample was taken from a study of blood T cell repertoires in COVID-19. The receptor comes from an older woman with active or convalescent COVID-19. The chain recombines TRBV11-2 with TRBJ1-1; D gene unclear. Sequencing was done on a sample of peripheral blood. The CDR3 loop is CASSFGGSGGTEAFF. In DNA, the CDR3 is TGTGCCAGCAGCTTTGGTGGGAGTGGTGGCACTGAAGCTTTCTTT.